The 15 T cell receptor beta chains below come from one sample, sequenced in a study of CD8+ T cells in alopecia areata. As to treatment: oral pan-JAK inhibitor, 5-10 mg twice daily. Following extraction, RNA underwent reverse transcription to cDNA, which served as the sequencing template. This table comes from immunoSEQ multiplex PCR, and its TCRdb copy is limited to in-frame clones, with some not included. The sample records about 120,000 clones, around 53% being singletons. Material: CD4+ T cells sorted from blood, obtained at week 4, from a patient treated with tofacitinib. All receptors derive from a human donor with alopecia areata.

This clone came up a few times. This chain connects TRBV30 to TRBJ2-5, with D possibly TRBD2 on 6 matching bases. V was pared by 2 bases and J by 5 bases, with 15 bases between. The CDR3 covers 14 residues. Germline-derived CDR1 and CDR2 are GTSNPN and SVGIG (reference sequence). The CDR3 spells CAWSNGLGGETQYF. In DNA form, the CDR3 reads TGTGCCTGGAGTAATGGACTTGGAGGGGAGACCCAGTACTTC.

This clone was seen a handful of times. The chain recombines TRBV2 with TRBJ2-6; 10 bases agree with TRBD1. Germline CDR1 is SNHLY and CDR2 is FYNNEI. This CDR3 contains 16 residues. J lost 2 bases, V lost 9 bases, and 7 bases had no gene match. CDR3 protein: CARGQGIVPGANVLTF. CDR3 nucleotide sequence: TGTGCCAGGGGACAGGGGATCGTTCCTGGGGCCAACGTCCTGACTTTC.

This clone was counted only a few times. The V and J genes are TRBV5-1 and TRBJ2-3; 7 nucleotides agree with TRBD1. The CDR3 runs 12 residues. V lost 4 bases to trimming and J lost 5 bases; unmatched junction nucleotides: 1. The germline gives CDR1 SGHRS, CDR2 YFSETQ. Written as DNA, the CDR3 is TGCGCCAGCAGCCCAGGGGGAGATACGCAGTATTTT. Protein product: CASSPGGDTQYF.

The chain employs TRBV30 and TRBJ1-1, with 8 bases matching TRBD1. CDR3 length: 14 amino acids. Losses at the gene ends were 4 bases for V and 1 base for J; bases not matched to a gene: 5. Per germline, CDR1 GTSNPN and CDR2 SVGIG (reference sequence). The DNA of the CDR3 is TGTGCCTGGAACAGGGGGAGGACGAACACTGAAGCTTTCTTT. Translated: CAWNRGRTNTEAFF. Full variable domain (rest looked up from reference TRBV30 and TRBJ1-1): SQTIHQWPATLVQPVGSPLSLECTVEGTSNPNLYWYRQAAGRGLQLLFYSVGIGQISSEVPQNLSASRPQDRQFILSSKKLLLSDSGFYLCAWNRGRTNTEAFFGQGTRLTVV.

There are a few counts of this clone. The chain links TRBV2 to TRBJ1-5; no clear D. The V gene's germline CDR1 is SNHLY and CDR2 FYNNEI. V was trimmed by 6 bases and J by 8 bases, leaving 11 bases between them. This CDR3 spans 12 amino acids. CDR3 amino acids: CASSEGVEPQHF. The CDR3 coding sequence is TGTGCCAGCAGCGAGGGTGTGGAGCCCCAGCATTTT.

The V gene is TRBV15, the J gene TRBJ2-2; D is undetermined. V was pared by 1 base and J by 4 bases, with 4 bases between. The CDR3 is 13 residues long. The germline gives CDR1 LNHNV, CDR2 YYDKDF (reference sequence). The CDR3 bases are TGTGCCACCAGCAGAGGACTCACCGGGGAGCTGTTTTTT. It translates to CATSRGLTGELFF.

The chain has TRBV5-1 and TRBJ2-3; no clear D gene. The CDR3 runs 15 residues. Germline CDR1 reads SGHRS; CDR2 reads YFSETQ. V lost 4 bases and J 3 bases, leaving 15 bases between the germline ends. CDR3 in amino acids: CASSITPTATDTQYF. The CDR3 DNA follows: TGCGCCAGCAGCATCACCCCGACCGCAACAGATACGCAGTATTTT.

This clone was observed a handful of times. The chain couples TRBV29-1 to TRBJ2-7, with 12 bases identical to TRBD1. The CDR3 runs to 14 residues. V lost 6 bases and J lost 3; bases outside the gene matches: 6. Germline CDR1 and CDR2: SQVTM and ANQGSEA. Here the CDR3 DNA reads TGCAGCGTCGGGGACAGGGGGCTTGTCTACGAGCAGTACTTC. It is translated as CSVGDRGLVYEQYF.

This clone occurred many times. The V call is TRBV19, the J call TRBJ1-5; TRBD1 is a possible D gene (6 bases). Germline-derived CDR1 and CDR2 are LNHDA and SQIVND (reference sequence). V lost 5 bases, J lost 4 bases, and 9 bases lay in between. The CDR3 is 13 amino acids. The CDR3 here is CASSGQTNQPQHF. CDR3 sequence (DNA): TGTGCCAGTAGTGGACAGACGAATCAGCCCCAGCATTTT.

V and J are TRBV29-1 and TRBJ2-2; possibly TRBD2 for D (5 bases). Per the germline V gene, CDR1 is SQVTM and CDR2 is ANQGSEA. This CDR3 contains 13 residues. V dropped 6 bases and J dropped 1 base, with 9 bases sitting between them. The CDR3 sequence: CSVPGKNTGELFF. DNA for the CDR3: TGCAGCGTCCCCGGGAAGAACACCGGGGAGCTGTTTTTT.

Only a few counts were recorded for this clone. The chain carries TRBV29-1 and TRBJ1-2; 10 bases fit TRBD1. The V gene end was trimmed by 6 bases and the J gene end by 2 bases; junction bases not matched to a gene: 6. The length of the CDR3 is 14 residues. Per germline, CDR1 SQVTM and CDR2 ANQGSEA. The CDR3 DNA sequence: TGCAGCGTAGACGTGGACAGGGGGAACTATGGCTACACCTTC. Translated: CSVDVDRGNYGYTF.

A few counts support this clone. The DNA of the CDR3 is TGTGCCAGCAGTGGGGACGGCTACGAGCAGTACTTC. Protein sequence: CASSGDGYEQYF. The rearrangement links TRBV6-6 to TRBJ2-7, with D perhaps given as TRBD1 or TRBD2 (5 bases each). Trimming pared 5 bases from V and 3 bases from J, leaving 8 bases between. Germline CDR1 is MNHNY and CDR2 is SVGAGI (reference sequence). The CDR3 loop spans 12 amino acids.

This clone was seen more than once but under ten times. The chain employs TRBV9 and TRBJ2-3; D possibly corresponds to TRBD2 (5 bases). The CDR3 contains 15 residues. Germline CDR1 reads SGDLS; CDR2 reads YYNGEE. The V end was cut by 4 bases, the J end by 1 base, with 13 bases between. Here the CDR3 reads CASSRTQTGTDTQYF. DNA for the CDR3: TGTGCCAGCAGCAGGACTCAAACCGGCACAGATACGCAGTATTTT.

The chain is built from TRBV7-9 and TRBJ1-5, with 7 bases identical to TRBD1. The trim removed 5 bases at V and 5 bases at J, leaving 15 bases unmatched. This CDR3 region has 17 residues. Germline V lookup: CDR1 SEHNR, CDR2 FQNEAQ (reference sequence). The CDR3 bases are TGTGCCAGCAGCCAAGGGGGCGGACAGGCCTTTTATCAGCCCCAGCATTTT. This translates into CASSQGGGQAFYQPQHF.

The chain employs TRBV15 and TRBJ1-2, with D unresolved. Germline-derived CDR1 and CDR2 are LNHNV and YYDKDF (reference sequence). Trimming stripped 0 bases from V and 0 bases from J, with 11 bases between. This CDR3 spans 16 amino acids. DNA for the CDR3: TGTGCCACCAGCAGAGATCTTATGGGCTCTAACTATGGCTACACCTTC. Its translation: CATSRDLMGSNYGYTF.